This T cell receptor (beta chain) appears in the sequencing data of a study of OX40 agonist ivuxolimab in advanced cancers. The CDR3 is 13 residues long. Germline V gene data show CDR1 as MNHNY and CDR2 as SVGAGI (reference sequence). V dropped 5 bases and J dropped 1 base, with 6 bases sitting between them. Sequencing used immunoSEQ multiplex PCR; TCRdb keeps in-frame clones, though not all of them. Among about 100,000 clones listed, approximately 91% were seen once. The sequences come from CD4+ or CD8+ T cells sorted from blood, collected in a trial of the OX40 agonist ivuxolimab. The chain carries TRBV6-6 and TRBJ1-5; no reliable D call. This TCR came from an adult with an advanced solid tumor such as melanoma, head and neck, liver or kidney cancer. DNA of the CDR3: TGTGCCAGCAGTACCAGGAGCAATCAGCCCCAGCATTTT. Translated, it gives CASSTRSNQPQHF.